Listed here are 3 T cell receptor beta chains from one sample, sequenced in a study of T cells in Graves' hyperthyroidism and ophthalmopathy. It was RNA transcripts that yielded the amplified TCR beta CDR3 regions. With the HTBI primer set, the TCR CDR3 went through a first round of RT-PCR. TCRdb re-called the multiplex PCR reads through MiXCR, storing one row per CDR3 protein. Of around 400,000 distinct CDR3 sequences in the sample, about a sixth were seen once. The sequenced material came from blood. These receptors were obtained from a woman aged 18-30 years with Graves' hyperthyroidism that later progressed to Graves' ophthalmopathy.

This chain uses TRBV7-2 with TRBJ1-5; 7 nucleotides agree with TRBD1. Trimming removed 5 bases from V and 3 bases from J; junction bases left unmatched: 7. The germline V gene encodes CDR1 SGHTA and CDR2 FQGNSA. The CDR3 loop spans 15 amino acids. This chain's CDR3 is CASSRGTADNQPQHF. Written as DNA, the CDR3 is TGTGCCAGCAGCAGAGGGACAGCCGACAATCAGCCCCAGCATTTT.

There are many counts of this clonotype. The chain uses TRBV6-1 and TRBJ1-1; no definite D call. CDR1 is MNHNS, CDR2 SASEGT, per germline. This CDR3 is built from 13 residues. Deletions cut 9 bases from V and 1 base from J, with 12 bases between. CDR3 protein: CASQVSPNTEAFF. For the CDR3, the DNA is TGTGCCAGTCAGGTATCCCCGAACACTGAAGCTTTCTTT.

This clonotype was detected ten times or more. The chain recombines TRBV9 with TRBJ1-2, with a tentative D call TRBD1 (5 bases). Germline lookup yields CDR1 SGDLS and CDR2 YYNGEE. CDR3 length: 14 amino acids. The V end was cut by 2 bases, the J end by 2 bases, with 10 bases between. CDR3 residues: CASSVGTVNYGYTF. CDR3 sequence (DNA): TGTGCCAGCAGCGTCGGGACGGTCAACTATGGCTACACCTTC.